What follows are 26 T cell receptor beta chains derived from one specimen sequenced in a study of T cell repertoires in cytomegalovirus infection. From the reads, TCRdb called clonotypes with MiXCR, one entry per CDR3 protein. The data show about 500,000 distinct CDR3 sequences, roughly a third seen once. For these receptors, no antigen is known. The sequenced sample was cultured PBMCs, obtained from culture after CMV antigen stimulation. These receptor sequences come from a human donor in good health (CMV status not recorded). Some clones in this sample may be carry-over from other donors' samples.

This clonotype was found a few times. CDR3 in amino acids: CATSDPDRAKDGYTF. The CDR3 bases are TGTGCCACCAGTGACCCGGACAGGGCCAAGGATGGCTACACCTTC. V gene TRBV24-1 combines with J gene TRBJ1-2, with 8 bases that match TRBD1. This CDR3 contains 15 residues. Germline V gene sequence: CDR1 KGHDR, CDR2 SFDVKD. Losses at the gene ends were 4 bases for V and 6 bases for J; bases not matched to a gene: 9.

The chain carries TRBV3-1 and TRBJ1-5, with D possibly being TRBD1 (6 bases). The V gene's germline CDR1 is LGHDT and CDR2 YNNKEL (reference sequence). The CDR3 length is 16 residues. Trimming took 6 bases from V and 0 from J, leaving 15 bases between them. DNA for the CDR3: TGTGCCAGCAGTCAGTCAGGGGCCTATAGCAATCAGCCCCAGCATTTT. Translated: CASSQSGAYSNQPQHF.

J is TRBJ2-7 and V is TRBV12-3 or TRBV12-4; D is perhaps TRBD1 or TRBD2 (5 bases each). The CDR3 covers 14 residues. The V gene lost 5 bases and the J gene lost 2 bases, with 13 bases spanning the gap. The CDR3 reads CASSPGRLTYEQYF. CDR3 coding DNA: TGTGCCAGCAGTCCGGGACGGTTAACCTACGAGCAGTACTTC.

This chain uses TRBV25-1 with TRBJ1-5; D unclear. Trimming cost V 5 bases and J 8 bases, with 16 bases left between them. Germline assignment: CDR1 MGHDK and CDR2 SYGVNS. The CDR3 has 14 amino acids. Written as DNA, the CDR3 is TGTGCCAGCAGTCGAGCGGCCGCCGGGGAGCCCCAGCATTTT. Its translation: CASSRAAAGEPQHF.

The V and J genes are TRBV10-3 and TRBJ2-1; no definite D call. The CDR3 totals 13 residues. Trimming removed 8 bases from V and 4 bases from J, with 12 bases in between. In germline, CDR1 is ENHRY, CDR2 SYGVKD. CDR3 coding DNA: TGTGCCATCTCGGCGGATTCGTACAATGAGCAGTTCTTC. This codes for CAISADSYNEQFF.

The rearrangement uses TRBV12-5 and TRBJ2-5, with unresolved D. The V gene lost 1 base and the J gene lost 2 bases, with 8 bases spanning the gap. The CDR3 spans 14 residues. Germline V gene sequence: CDR1 LGHNT, CDR2 FRNRAP. The CDR3 sequence is CASGLGTVQETQYF. CDR3 in DNA: TGTGCTAGTGGTTTGGGTACAGTACAAGAGACCCAGTACTTC.

This clonotype came up a few times. The chain links TRBV7-2 to TRBJ2-5; D perhaps matches TRBD1 (6 bases). This CDR3 is built from 14 residues. In germline, CDR1 is SGHTA, CDR2 FQGNSA. Trimming left V 7 bases short and J 2 bases short, with 14 bases between. The CDR3 coding sequence is TGTGCCAGCACCGAAGGACAGACACAAGAGACCCAGTACTTC. This gives the protein CASTEGQTQETQYF. Full variable domain (missing parts from reference TRBV7-2 and TRBJ2-5): GAGVSQSPSNKVTEKGKDVELRCDPISGHTALYWYRQSLGQGLEFLIYFQGNSAPDKSGLPSDRFSAERTGGSVSTLTIQRTQQEDSAVYLCASTEGQTQETQYFGPGTRLLVL.

The rearrangement uses TRBV6-6 and TRBJ2-5, with 13 bases matching TRBD2. This CDR3 region has 15 residues. Per germline, CDR1 MNHNY and CDR2 SVGAGI (reference sequence). With V trimmed by 6 bases and J by 4 bases, 5 bases remained unmatched. The chain's CDR3 is CASSRTSGRSETQYF. The CDR3 region has the DNA TGTGCCAGCAGCCGGACTAGCGGGAGATCAGAGACCCAGTACTTC.

Points on this clonotype: A junction end diverges from the germline sequence, so it may reflect a read error. This chain uses TRBV2 with TRBJ1-5; no clear D. This CDR3 has 14 residues. Germline CDR1 is SNHLY and CDR2 is FYNNEI. Here the CDR3 DNA reads TGTGCCAGCAGAGAAGAGGATCATTTGCAGCCCCAGCATTTT. Amino acid sequence: CASREEDHLQPQHF.

This chain connects TRBV20-1 to TRBJ1-6; D is possibly TRBD1 (5 bases). V was cut by 0 bases and J by 3 bases, with 15 bases left in between. Per the germline V gene, CDR1 is DFQATT and CDR2 is SNEGSKA (reference sequence). The CDR3 contains 17 residues. CDR3 bases: TGCAGTGCTAGAGATTCGGGACCCACCGTCTATAATTCACCCCTCCACTTT. Translating gives CSARDSGPTVYNSPLHF.

The rearrangement uses TRBV7-2 and TRBJ2-7; the D is unclear. The V gene's germline CDR1 is SGHTA and CDR2 FQGNSA. V was shortened by 6 bases and J by 2 bases, with 11 bases between the two germline ends. The CDR3 has 13 amino acids. CDR3 region: CASSSGAPYEQYF. As DNA, the CDR3 is TGTGCCAGCAGTTCGGGTGCCCCCTACGAGCAGTACTTC.

The gene calls are TRBV2 and TRBJ2-2; 14 bases line up with TRBD2. The CDR3 totals 17 residues. CDR1 SNHLY and CDR2 FYNNEI come from the germline V gene. The V and J ends lost 8 bases and 5 bases, in that order; junction bases with no gene match: 10. The CDR3 DNA is TGTGCCAGCTCCGGACTAGCGGGAGGCCTAGGAACCGGGGAGCTGTTTTTT. Translation gives CASSGLAGGLGTGELFF.

The chain has TRBV6-1 and TRBJ2-1; 10 bases are a match to TRBD2. The CDR3 length is 15 residues. CDR1 is MNHNS and CDR2 is SASEGT in the germline V gene. With V trimmed by 8 bases and J by 6 bases, 10 bases remained unmatched. The CDR3 bases are TGTGCCAGCGGACTACTAGCGGGATCGGGCAATGAGCAGTTCTTC. It specifies CASGLLAGSGNEQFF.

V gene TRBV29-1 combines with J gene TRBJ2-3; no firm D call. V shed 3 bases and J shed 1 base, with 8 bases lying between them. The V gene's germline CDR1 is SQVTM and CDR2 ANQGSEA. The CDR3 has 13 amino acids. In DNA, the CDR3 is TGCAGCGTTGATAGAGGTCGCACAGATACGCAGTATTTT. It encodes CSVDRGRTDTQYF.

This clonotype appeared once. The CDR3 is CASTEGPNSPLHF. The CDR3 nucleotides read TGTGCCAGTACGGAGGGGCCGAATTCACCCCTCCACTTT. This chain joins TRBV19 and TRBJ1-6; tentatively, D is TRBD1 (5 bases). Deletions cut 7 bases from V and 7 bases from J, with 11 bases between. Germline CDR1 and CDR2: LNHDA and SQIVND (reference sequence). The CDR3 is made up of 13 amino acids.

V is TRBV19 and J is TRBJ2-1, with 15 bases lining up with TRBD2. This CDR3 contains 17 residues. The trim removed 8 bases at V and 0 bases at J, leaving 5 bases unmatched. The germline gives CDR1 LNHDA, CDR2 SQIVND (reference sequence). CDR3 in DNA: TGTGCCAGTGGGACTAGCGGGAGGTGGAGCTCCTACAATGAGCAGTTCTTC. This codes for CASGTSGRWSSYNEQFF.

This clonotype was observed a handful of times. The chain employs TRBV7-2 and TRBJ1-6; no firm D call. This CDR3 is built from 14 residues. Trimming took off 5 bases at V and 7 bases at J, with 12 bases between the two ends. Germline-derived CDR1 and CDR2 are SGHTA and FQGNSA. The CDR3 loop reads CASSNPPLNSPLHF. The DNA for the CDR3 is TGTGCCAGCAGCAACCCACCACTAAATTCACCCCTCCACTTT.

This clonotype was counted a few times. This chain uses TRBV7-2 with TRBJ2-3; D gene uncertain. The V and J ends lost 6 bases and 3 bases respectively, with 7 bases between them. The CDR3 is 12 amino acids. The germline V gene has CDR1 SGHTA and CDR2 FQGNSA. The CDR3 region is CASRDWTDTQYF. The CDR3 DNA follows: TGTGCCAGCAGAGACTGGACAGATACGCAGTATTTT.

V usage is TRBV6-5 and J usage is TRBJ2-1; 9 bases fit TRBD1. The CDR3 consists of 17 residues. With 2 bases clipped from V and 4 bases from J, the junction kept 9 bases outside the gene matches. Germline values: CDR1 MNHEY, CDR2 SVGAGI. The DNA of the CDR3 is TGTGCCAGCAGTTACGGTCTGCGGGACAGGGCTTACAATGAGCAGTTCTTC. Translating it yields CASSYGLRDRAYNEQFF.

J is TRBJ2-1 and V is TRBV12-3 or TRBV12-4; 10 nucleotides agree with TRBD2. CDR3 length: 15 amino acids. Trimming took 3 bases from V and 3 from J; bases not matched to a gene: 2. Here the CDR3 DNA reads TGTGCCAGCAGTTTTCAGCGGGGGGGCTACAATGAGCAGTTCTTC. Amino acid sequence: CASSFQRGGYNEQFF.

This clonotype has just a few counts. This chain uses TRBV7-9 with TRBJ1-1; D perhaps matches TRBD1 (6 bases). V gave up 5 bases and J gave up 1 base, with 20 bases separating them. The CDR3 has 17 residues. Germline-derived CDR1 and CDR2 are SEHNR and FQNEAQ (reference sequence). The CDR3 DNA reads TGTGCCAGCAGCCGGGAGCAGGGGAGGGGTCCGAACACTGAAGCTTTCTTT. Protein: CASSREQGRGPNTEAFF.

The gene calls are TRBV28 and TRBJ2-2; a possible D gene is TRBD1 (5 bases). CDR1 MDHEN and CDR2 SYDVKM come from the germline V gene. V was pared by 7 bases and J by 6 bases, with 18 bases between. The CDR3 spans 15 residues. In DNA form, the CDR3 reads TGTGCCAGCATCCTGGGCCAGGGTTTCCCCGGGGAGCTGTTTTTT. Protein product: CASILGQGFPGELFF.

This clonotype was seen a few times. This chain uses TRBV28 with TRBJ1-2; a possible D gene is TRBD1 (6 bases). The CDR3 length is 14 residues. Germline V lookup: CDR1 MDHEN, CDR2 SYDVKM. The ends were cut back, 3 bases at V and 0 bases at J, with 8 bases in the middle. The DNA of the CDR3 is TGTGCCAGCAGTTTGACAGGATCTAACTATGGCTACACCTTC. Protein sequence: CASSLTGSNYGYTF.

The chain links TRBV6-6 to TRBJ2-1; 7 bases line up with TRBD1. Trimming cost V 5 bases and J 1 base; bases outside gene matches: 8. CDR1 and CDR2 (germline): MNHNY, SVGAGI (reference sequence). This CDR3 region has 16 residues. This CDR3 reads CASSGRDSRSYNEQFF. In DNA, the CDR3 is TGTGCCAGCAGTGGCCGGGACAGTAGATCCTACAATGAGCAGTTCTTC.

A few counts support this clonotype. The chain carries TRBV7-9 and TRBJ1-1; TRBD1 is a possible D gene (6 bases). V was cut by 0 bases and J by 0 bases, with 14 bases left in between. This CDR3 contains 17 residues. The V gene's germline CDR1 is SEHNR and CDR2 FQNEAQ (reference sequence). The CDR3 is CASSLALGGHLNTEAFF. In DNA form, the CDR3 reads TGTGCCAGCAGCTTAGCATTGGGGGGACACCTGAACACTGAAGCTTTCTTT.

This clonotype was observed a handful of times. The chain recombines TRBV11-3 with TRBJ2-1; TRBD2 matches 8 bases. The CDR3 is made up of 15 amino acids. Trimming took 1 base from V and 10 from J; bases not matched to a gene: 9. Germline V gene sequence: CDR1 SGHNT, CDR2 YENEEA. CDR3 sequence reads: CASSLGGLVPAEQFF. The CDR3 nucleotides are TGTGCCAGCAGCTTAGGGGGACTAGTCCCCGCGGAGCAGTTCTTC. The entire variable domain, with the rest obtained from reference TRBV11-3 and TRBJ2-1, is as follows: EAGVVQSPRYKIIEKKQPVAFWCNPISGHNTLYWYLQNLGQGPELLIRYENEEAVDDSQLPKDRFSAERLKGVDSTLKIQPAELGDSAVYLCASSLGGLVPAEQFFGPGTRLTVL.